The clone carrying this T cell receptor beta chain was seen only a few times. Its antigen is not known. Healthy Caucasians, and only they, were the donors. Germline CDR1 is SNHLY and CDR2 is FYNNEI. The ends were cut back, 2 bases at V and 7 bases at J, with 11 bases in the middle. The CDR3 totals 13 residues. This entry is derived from a study of identical twins. MiXCR, run by TCRdb on the 5' RACE reads, gives a single entry per CDR3 protein. The table shows 1.5 million or so distinct CDR3 sequences, with 25% to 35% occurring only once. Overall study results and limits: Within beta out-of-frame sequences, the excess sharing observed between twins was weaker. Among out-of-frame alpha sequences shared by twins, low generation probability occurred in excess. These conclusions were based on statistical analysis (cross-sectional, not following the same donors).

The chain is built from TRBV2 and TRBJ1-2, with D perhaps TRBD1 (6 bases). The sequencing input was cord blood. This sequence originates from a newborn girl in good health. The CDR3 sequence: CASSETGTPGYTF. CDR3 nucleotides: TGTGCCAGCAGTGAAACAGGGACCCCTGGCTACACCTTC.